This T cell receptor beta chain was sequenced in a study of blood T cell repertoires in COVID-19. Study information: T cells, B-cell-depleted T cells, or PBMCs provided the cDNA or gDNA that served as material.

The repertoire was sequenced with immunoSEQ multiplex PCR; TCRdb's copy has only in-frame clones and lacks some. Of about 120,000 clones in the sample, roughly 84% were seen once. The receptor was isolated from a woman younger than 45 who had recovered from COVID-19. Sequenced: PBMCs or T cells enriched from blood (not recorded which).

CDR3 DNA sequence: TGCGCCAGCAGCTTGACGGTTGGGGACAGGGGTCACGAGCAGTACTTC. It translates to CASSLTVGDRGHEQYF. The V call is TRBV5-1, the J call TRBJ2-7, with 10 bases matching TRBD1. CDR3 size: 16 residues. V dropped 1 base and J dropped 5; count of bases not matched to a gene: 9. CDR1 is SGHRS and CDR2 is YFSETQ in the germline V gene.